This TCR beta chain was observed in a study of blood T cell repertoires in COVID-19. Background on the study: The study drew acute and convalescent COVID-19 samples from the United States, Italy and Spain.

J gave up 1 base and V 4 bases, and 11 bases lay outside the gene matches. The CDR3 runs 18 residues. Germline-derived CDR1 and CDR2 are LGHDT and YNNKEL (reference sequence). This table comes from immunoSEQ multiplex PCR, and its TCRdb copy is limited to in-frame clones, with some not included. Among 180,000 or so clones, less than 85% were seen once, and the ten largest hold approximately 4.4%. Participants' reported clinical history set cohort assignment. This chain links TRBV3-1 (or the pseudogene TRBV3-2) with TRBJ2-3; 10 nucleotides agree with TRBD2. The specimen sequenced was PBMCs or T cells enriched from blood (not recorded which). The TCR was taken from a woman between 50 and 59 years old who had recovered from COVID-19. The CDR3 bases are TGTGCCAGCAGCCGCGGGGTAGCGGGGGGACGACGCACAGATACGCAGTATTTT. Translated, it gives CASSRGVAGGRRTDTQYF.